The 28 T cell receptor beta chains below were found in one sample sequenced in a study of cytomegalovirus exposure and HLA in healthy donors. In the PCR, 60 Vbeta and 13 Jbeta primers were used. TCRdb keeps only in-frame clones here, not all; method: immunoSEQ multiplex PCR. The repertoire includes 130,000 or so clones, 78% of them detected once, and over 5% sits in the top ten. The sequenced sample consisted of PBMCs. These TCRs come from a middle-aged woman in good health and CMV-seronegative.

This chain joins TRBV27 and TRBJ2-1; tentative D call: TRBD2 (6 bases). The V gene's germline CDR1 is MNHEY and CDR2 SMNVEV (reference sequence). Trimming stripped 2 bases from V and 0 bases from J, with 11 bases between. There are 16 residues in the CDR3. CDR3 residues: CASSLLAPSSYNEQFF. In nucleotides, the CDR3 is TGTGCCAGCAGTTTACTAGCGCCGAGCTCCTACAATGAGCAGTTCTTC.

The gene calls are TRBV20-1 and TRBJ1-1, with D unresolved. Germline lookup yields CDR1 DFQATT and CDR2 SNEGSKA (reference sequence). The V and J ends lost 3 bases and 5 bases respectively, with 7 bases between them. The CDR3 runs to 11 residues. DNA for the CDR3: TGCAGTGCTAGCTTGAGAACTGAAGCTTTCTTT. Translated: CSASLRTEAFF.

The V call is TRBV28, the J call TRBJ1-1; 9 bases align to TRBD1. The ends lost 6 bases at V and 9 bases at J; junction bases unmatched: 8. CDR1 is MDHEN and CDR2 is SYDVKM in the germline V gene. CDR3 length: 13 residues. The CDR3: CASRRTGGGKAFF. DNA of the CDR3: TGTGCCAGCAGGCGAACAGGGGGCGGGAAAGCTTTCTTT.

CDR3 nucleotide sequence: TGTGCCAGCAGCCAAGATTTCTATCAAGAGACCCAGTACTTC. Its translation is CASSQDFYQETQYF. This chain uses TRBV4-2 with TRBJ2-5; D gene unclear. The V gene lost 0 bases and the J gene lost 2 bases, with 7 bases spanning the gap. In germline, CDR1 is LGHNA, CDR2 YNFKEQ. The CDR3 totals 14 residues.

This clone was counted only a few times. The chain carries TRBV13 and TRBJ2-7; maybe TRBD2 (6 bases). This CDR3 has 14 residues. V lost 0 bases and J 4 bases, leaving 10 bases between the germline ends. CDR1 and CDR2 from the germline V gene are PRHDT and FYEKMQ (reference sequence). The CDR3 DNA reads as TGTGCCAGCAGCTTAGGCGGAGGGACTTACGAGCAGTACTTC. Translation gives CASSLGGGTYEQYF.

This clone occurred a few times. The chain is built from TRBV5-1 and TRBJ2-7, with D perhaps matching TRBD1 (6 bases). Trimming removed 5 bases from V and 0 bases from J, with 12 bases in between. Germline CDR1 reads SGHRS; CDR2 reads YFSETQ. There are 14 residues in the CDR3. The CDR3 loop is CASRSQGYSYEQYF. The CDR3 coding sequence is TGCGCCAGCAGAAGCCAGGGGTACTCCTACGAGCAGTACTTC. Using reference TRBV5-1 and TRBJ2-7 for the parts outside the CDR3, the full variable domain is KAGVTQTPRYLIKTRGQQVTLSCSPISGHRSVSWYQQTPGQGLQFLFEYFSETQRNKGNFPGRFSGRQFSNSRSEMNVSTLELGDSALYLCASRSQGYSYEQYFGPGTRLTVT.

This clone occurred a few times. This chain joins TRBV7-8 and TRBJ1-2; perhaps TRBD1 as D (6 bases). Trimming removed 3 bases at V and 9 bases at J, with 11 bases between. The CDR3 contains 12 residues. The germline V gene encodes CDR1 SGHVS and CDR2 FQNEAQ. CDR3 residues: CASSFDRMSYTF. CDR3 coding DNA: TGTGCCAGCAGCTTCGACAGGATGAGCTACACCTTC.

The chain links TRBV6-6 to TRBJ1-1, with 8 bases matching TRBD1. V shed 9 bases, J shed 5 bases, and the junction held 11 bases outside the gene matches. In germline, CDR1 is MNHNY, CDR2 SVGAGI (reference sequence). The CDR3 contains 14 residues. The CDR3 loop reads CASIIGQGRTEAFF. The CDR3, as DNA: TGTGCCAGTATAATAGGACAGGGACGGACTGAAGCTTTCTTT.

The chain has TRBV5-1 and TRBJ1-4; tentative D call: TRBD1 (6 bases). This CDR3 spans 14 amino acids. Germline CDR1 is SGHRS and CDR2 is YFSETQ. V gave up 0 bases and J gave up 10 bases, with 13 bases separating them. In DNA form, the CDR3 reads TGCGCCAGCAGCTTGGACAGGGCTTTTGGAAAACTGTTTTTT. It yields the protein CASSLDRAFGKLFF.

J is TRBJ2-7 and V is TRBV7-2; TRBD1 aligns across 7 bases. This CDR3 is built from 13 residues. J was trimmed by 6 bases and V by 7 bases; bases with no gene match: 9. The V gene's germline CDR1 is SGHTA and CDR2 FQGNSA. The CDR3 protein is CASKVKGAAEQYF. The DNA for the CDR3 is TGTGCCAGCAAGGTGAAGGGGGCAGCCGAGCAGTACTTC.

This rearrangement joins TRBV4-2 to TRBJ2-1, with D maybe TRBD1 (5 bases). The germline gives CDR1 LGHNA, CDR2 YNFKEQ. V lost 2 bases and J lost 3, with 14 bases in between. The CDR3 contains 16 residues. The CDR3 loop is CASSQKPGNIYNEQFF. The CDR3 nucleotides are TGTGCCAGCAGCCAAAAACCAGGGAACATCTACAATGAGCAGTTCTTC.

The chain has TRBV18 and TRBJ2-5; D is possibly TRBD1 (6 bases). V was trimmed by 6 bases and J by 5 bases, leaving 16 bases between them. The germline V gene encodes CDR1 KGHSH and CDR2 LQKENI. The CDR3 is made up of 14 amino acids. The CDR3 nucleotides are TGTGCCAGCTCCCCGGATCGTAGGGGGGAGACCCAGTACTTC. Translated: CASSPDRRGETQYF.

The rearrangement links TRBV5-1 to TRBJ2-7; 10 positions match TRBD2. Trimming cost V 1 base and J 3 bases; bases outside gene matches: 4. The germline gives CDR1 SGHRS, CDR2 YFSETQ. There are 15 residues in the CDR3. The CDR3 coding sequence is TGCGCCAGCAGCTTGCGTGCTAGCGGGAGCTACGAGCAGTACTTC. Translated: CASSLRASGSYEQYF. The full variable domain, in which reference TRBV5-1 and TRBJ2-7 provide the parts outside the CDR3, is KAGVTQTPRYLIKTRGQQVTLSCSPISGHRSVSWYQQTPGQGLQFLFEYFSETQRNKGNFPGRFSGRQFSNSRSEMNVSTLELGDSALYLCASSLRASGSYEQYFGPGTRLTVT.

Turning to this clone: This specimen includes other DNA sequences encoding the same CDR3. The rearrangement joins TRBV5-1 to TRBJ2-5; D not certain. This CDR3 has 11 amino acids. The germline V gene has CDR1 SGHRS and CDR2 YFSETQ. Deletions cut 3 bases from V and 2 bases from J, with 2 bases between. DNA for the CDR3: TGCGCCAGCAGCTCACAAGAGACCCAGTACTTC. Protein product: CASSSQETQYF.

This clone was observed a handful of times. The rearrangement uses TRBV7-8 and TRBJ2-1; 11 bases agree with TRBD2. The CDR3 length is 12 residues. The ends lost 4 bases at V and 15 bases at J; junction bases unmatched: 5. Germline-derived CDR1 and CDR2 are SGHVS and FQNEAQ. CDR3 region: CASSSRLAGMFF. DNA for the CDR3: TGTGCCAGCAGCTCGAGACTAGCGGGAATGTTCTTC.

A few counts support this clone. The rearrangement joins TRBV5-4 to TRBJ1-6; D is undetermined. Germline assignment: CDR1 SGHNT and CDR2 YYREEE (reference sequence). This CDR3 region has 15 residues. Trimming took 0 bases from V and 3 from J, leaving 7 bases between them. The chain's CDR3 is CASSLGGDYNSPLHF. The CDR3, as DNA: TGTGCCAGCAGCTTGGGCGGTGACTATAATTCACCCCTCCACTTT. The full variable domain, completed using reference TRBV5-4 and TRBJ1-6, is ETGVTQSPTHLIKTRGQQVTLRCSSQSGHNTVSWYQQALGQGPQFIFQYYREEENGRGNFPPRFSGLQFPNYSSELNVNALELDDSALYLCASSLGGDYNSPLHFGNGTRLTVT.

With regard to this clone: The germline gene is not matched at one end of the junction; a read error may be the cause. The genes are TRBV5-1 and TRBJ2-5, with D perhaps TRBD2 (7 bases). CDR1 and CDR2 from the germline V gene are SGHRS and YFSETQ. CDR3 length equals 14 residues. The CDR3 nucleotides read TGCGCCAGCAGCTTGGGGGGGGGCCAAGGGACCCAGTACTTC. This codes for CASSLGGGQGTQYF.

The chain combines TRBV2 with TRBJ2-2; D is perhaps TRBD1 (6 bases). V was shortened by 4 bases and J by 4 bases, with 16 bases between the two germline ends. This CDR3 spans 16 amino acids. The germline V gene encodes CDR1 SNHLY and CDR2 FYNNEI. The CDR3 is CASSAYPGQITGELFF. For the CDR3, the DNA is TGTGCCAGCAGTGCCTATCCGGGACAAATCACCGGGGAGCTGTTTTTT.

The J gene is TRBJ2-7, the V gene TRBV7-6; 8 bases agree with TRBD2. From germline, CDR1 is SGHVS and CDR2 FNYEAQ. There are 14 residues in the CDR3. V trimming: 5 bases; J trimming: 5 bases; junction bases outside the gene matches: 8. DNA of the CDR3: TGTGCCAGCAGCCAACGGGAGGGTCTCGACGAGCAGTACTTC. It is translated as CASSQREGLDEQYF. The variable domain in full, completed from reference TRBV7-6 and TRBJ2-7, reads GAGVSQSPRYKVTKRGQDVALRCDPISGHVSLYWYRQALGQGPEFLTYFNYEAQQDKSGLPNDRFSAERPEGSISTLTIQRTEQRDSAMYRCASSQREGLDEQYFGPGTRLTVT.

CDR3 coding DNA: TGTGCCAGCAGCCCAAACCAGGGGGCCCATCAGCCCCAGCATTTT. Translation gives CASSPNQGAHQPQHF. The chain couples TRBV7-9 to TRBJ1-5; the match to TRBD1 covers 8 bases. CDR3 length: 15 amino acids. V lost 5 bases to trimming and J lost 5 bases; unmatched junction nucleotides: 8. The germline V gene has CDR1 SEHNR and CDR2 FQNEAQ (reference sequence).

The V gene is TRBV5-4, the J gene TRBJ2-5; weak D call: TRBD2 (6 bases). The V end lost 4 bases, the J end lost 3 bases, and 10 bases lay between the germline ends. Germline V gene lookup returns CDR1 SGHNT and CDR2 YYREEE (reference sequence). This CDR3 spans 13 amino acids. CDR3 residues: CASSGRREETQYF. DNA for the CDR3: TGTGCCAGCAGCGGGAGGAGGGAAGAGACCCAGTACTTC.

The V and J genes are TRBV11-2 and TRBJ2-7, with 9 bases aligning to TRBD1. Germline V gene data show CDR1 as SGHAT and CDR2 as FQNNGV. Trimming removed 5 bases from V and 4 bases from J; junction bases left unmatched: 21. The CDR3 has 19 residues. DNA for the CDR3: TGTGCCAGCAGCCCCATCTCCCGGCCTACAGGGGGCAACGTATACGAGCAGTACTTC. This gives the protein CASSPISRPTGGNVYEQYF.

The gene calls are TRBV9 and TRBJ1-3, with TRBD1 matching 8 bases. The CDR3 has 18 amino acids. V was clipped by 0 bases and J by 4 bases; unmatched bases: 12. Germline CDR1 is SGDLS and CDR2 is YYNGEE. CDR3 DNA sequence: TGTGCCAGCAGCGTAGCTTTCAAGCAGGGGGCTTCAGGAAACACCATATATTTT. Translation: CASSVAFKQGASGNTIYF.

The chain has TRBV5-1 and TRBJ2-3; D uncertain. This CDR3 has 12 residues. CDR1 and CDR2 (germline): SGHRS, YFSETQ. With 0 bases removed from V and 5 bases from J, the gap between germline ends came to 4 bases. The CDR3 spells CASSLVLDTQYF. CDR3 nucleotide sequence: TGCGCCAGCAGCTTGGTCTTAGATACGCAGTATTTT. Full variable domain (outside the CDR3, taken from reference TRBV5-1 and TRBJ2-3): KAGVTQTPRYLIKTRGQQVTLSCSPISGHRSVSWYQQTPGQGLQFLFEYFSETQRNKGNFPGRFSGRQFSNSRSEMNVSTLELGDSALYLCASSLVLDTQYFGPGTRLTVL.

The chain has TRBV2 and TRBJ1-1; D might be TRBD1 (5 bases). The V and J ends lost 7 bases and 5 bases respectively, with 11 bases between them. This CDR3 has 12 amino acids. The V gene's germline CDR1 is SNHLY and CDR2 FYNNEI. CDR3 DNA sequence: TGTGCCAGCATAGGGGAATTGACTGAAGCTTTCTTT. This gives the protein CASIGELTEAFF.

This chain's CDR3 is CASSTMTGNTEAFF. The CDR3 DNA follows: TGTGCCAGCAGTACCATGACAGGGAACACTGAAGCTTTCTTT. J is TRBJ1-1 and V is TRBV6-6; D may be TRBD1 (6 bases). CDR1 and CDR2 (germline): MNHNY, SVGAGI (reference sequence). V shed 5 bases and J shed 1 base, with 11 bases lying between them. The CDR3 extends over 14 amino acids.

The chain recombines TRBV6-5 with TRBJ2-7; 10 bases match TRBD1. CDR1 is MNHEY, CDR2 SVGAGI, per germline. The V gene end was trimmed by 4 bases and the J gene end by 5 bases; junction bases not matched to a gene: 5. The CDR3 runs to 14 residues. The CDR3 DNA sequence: TGTGCCAGCAGTTCGGGACAGGGGAGGAACGAGCAGTACTTC. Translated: CASSSGQGRNEQYF.

The CDR3, as DNA: TGTGCCAGCAGCTTAGGTGGCAGGGTTTACGAGCAGTACTTC. Translated: CASSLGGRVYEQYF. V and J are TRBV11-2 and TRBJ2-7; D perhaps matches TRBD1 (5 bases). CDR3 length: 14 amino acids. The V end was cut by 1 base, the J end by 4 bases, with 11 bases between. Germline lookup yields CDR1 SGHAT and CDR2 FQNNGV.